The sequence of this TCR beta chain was determined in a study of Ad26.COV2.S vaccination and SARS-CoV-2 variants. Study-level background: By the intramuscular route, Ad26.COV2.S was given once, or twice 56 days apart.

Indicated treatment: some 20 received Ad26.COV2.S at low or high dose, single or two shots; roughly five received placebo; per-sample allocation not given. It was on day 63 after the first vaccine or placebo injection that samples were taken. Sequenced by immunoSEQ multiplex PCR; TCRdb stores in-frame clones only, minus some. This table has fewer than 400,000 clones, roughly nine tenths appearing once. Study conclusions and caveats: Compared with placebo recipients, vaccine recipients had higher spike-specific TCR breadth.

On this clone itself: Antigen unknown. Other DNA sequences in the sample encode the same CDR3.

Trimming left V 4 bases short and J 4 bases short, with 10 bases between. Germline V gene sequence: CDR1 MNHEY, CDR2 SVGAGI. The CDR3 has 13 residues. The clonotype was recovered from a person between 18 and 60 years old who received the Ad26.COV2.S COVID-19 vaccine or a placebo. This sequence joins TRBV6-5 and TRBJ2-5; tentative D call: TRBD2 (7 bases). Here the sequenced sample was peripheral blood, taken in a trial of Ad26.COV2.S vaccine versus placebo. CDR3 sequence: CASSSRGGETQYF. CDR3 DNA: TGTGCCAGCAGTTCGAGGGGGGGAGAGACCCAGTACTTC.